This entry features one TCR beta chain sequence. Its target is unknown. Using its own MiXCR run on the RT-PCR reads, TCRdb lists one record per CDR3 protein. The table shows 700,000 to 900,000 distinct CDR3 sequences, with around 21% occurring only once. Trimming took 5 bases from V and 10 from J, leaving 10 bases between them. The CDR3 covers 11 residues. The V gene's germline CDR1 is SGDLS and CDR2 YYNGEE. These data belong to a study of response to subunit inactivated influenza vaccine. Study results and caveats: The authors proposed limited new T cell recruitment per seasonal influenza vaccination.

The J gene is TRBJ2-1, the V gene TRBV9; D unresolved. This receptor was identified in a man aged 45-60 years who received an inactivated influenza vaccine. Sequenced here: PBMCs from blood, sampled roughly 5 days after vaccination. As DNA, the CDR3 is TGTGCCAGCAGTTCTGACTGGGAGCAGTTCTTC. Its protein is CASSSDWEQFF.